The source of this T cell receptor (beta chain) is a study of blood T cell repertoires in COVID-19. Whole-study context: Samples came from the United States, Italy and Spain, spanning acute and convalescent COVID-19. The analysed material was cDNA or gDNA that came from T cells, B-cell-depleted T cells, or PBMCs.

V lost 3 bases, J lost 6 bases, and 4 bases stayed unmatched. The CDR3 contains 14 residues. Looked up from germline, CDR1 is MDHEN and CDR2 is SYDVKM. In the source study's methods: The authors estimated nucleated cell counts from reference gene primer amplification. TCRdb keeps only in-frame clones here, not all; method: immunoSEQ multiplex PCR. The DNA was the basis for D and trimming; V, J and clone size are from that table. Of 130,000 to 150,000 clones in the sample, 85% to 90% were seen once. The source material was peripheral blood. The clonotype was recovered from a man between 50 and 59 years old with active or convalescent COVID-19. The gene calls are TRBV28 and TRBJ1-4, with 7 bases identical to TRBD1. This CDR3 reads CASSLAGTDEKLFF. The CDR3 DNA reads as TGTGCCAGCAGTTTGGCCGGGACAGATGAAAAACTGTTTTTT.